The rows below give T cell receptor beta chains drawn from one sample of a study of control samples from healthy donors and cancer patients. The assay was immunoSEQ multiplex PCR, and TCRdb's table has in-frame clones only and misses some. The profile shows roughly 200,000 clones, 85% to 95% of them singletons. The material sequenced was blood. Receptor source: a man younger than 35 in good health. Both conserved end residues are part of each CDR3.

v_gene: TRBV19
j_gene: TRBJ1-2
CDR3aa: CASSIWTGNYGYTF

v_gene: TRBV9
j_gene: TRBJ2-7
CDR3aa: CASSGRGGQPYEQYF

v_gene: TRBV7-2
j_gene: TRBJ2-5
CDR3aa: CASSFNRGVETQYF

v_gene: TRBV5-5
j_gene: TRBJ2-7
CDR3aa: CASGYRGPLDEQYF

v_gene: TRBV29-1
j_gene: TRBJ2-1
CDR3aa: CSVKTDSYNEQFF

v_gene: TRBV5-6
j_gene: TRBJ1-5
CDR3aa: CASSLQSNQPQHF

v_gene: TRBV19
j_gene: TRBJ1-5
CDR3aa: CASSWDGEQPQHF

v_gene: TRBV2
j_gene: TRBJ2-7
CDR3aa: CASSDTKQSPYEQYF

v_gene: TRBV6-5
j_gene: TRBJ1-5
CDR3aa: CASSSQDRGFNQPQHF

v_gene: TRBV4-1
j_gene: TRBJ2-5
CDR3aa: CASSQDGCPAVGVAQYF

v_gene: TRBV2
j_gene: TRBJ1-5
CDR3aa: CASSESQPQHF

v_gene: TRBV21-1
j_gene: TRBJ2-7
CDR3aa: CASSKGRGRSSYEQYF

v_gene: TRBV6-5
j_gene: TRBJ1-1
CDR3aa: CASSYSGRGNTEAFF

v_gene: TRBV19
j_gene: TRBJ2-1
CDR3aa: CASQKTPSSYNEQFF

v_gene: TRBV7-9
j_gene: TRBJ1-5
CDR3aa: CASSWGQGGQPQHF

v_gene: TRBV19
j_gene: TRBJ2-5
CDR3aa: CASSQGIQETQYF

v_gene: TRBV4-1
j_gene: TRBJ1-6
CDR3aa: CASSPSTGFNNSPLHF

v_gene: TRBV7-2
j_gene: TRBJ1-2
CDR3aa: CASSFSYRGRSGGYTF

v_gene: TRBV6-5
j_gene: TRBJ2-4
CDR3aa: CASNLSGEKNIQYF

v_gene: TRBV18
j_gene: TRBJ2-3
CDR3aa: CASSPRGSGRTDTQYF

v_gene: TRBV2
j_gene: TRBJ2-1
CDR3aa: CASSERLAGSNEQFF

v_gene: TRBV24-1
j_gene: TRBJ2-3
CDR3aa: CATSDPGQPRGDTQYF

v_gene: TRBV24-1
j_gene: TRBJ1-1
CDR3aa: CATSDYRAEEAFF

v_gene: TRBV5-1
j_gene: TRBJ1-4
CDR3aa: CASRVTSGGLSNEKLFF

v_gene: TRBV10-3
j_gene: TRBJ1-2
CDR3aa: CAISYTGGRSGYTF

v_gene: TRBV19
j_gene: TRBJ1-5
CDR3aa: CASSEVGGDQPQHF

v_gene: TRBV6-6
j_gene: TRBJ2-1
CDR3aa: CASSREGVIGPYNEQFF

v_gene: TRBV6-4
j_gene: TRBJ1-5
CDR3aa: CASREGQGGNQPQHF

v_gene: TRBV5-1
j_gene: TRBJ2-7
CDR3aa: CASSLGSATFYEQYF

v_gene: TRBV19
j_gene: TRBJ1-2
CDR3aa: CASSQLRGKIGYTF

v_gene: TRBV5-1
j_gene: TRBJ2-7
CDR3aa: CASSLVPYGEQYF

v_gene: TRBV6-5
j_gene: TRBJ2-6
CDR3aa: CASRIGGSGANVLTF

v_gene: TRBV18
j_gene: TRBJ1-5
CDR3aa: CASSDRQGGNQPQHF

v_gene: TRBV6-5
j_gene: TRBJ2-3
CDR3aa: CASSRKTGSDTQYF

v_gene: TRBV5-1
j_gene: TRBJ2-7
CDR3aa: CASSLARQGLEQYF

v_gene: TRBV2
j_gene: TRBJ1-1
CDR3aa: CASSALSETEAFF

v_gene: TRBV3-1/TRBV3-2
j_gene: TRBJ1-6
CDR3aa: CASSPTRLSYNSPLHF

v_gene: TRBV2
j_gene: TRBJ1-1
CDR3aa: CASRTIGTTEAFF

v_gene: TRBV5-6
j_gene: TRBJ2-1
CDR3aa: CASSRQGVDEQFF

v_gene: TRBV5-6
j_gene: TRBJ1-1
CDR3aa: CASARAGYYHTEAFF

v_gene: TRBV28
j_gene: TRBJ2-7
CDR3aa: CASSLSDSSYSYEQYF

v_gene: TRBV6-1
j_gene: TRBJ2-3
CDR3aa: CASSEGLGGGADTQYF

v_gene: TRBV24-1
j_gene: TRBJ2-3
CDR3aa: CATSDEGTSTDTQYF